This T cell receptor beta chain was sequenced during a study of identical twins (TCRdb year 2016). Regarding the complete study: To test whether fetal clonotypes persist, this study deep-sequenced TCR alpha and beta repertoires from monozygotic twins, from unrelated adults of various ages, and from cord blood. Replicate twin experiments were performed at different times using different library preparation protocols to rule out contamination. Points the paper makes about the study in general: Abundant cord blood beta clonotypes carried fewer insertions; young adult naive repertoires showed a weaker similar trend, while memory repertoires showed none. Because the same donors could not be followed over many years, the conclusions depended on cross-sectional statistical analysis. Compared with coincidental sharing between unrelated individuals, out-of-frame TCR alpha sequences shared between twins showed an excess of sequences with low generation probability. In monozygotic twins, out-of-frame TCR alpha sharing was systematically underestimated by recombination models, although the models agreed with sharing between unrelated individuals. Excess twin sharing in beta out-of-frame sequences was weaker because fewer shared sequences lowered the signal-to-noise ratio. Zero-insertion analyses could be partly confounded by invariant T cells such as MAIT and iNKT, although diverse VJ usage argued against such confounding for most clonotypes.

Notes on this clonotype: What antigen it recognizes has not been identified. No base qualities exist here, and no much larger clone lies one base off it.

There are 13 amino acids in the CDR3, from cysteine to phenylalanine inclusive. The DNA shown is the 39-base CDR3, in frame from base 1. Reading the germline V gene gives CDR1 SQVTM and CDR2 ANQGSEA. At the junction V is shortened by 7 bases and J by 5 bases, with 17 bases in between. Every donor in the study was a healthy Caucasian. Three pairs of female monozygotic twins, all aged about 18 to 29 years, made up the twin cohort. CD4+ and CD8+ T cell populations were isolated with positive isolation kits from Invitrogen. Libraries came from 5' RACE. These reads were obtained on an Illumina HiSeq 2000. A universal primer binding site was added through template switching, and the final cDNA carried a unique molecular identifier so that TCR cDNA molecules could be counted accurately. Specific primers in the conserved constant-segment region were used to synthesize first-strand cDNA for the TCR alpha and beta chains. Each cDNA library was double barcoded, with a SMART-Mk sample barcode plus Illumina barcodes, to control for contamination. TruSeq adapter sequences and Illumina sample barcodes were added in two successive PCR steps. The TCR alpha and beta cDNA libraries were sequenced on the Illumina HiSeq platform using custom primers. The source study handled its data this way. Raw reads were processed with MiGEC to extract unique molecular identifiers, and MiXCR was used to determine CDR3 positions. For each individual, recombination models were inferred using an EM algorithm with the repgenHMM and IGoR tools. Shared clonotype analysis was performed with the tcR package in R, normalizing sharing by the product of cloneset sizes. Out-of-frame nonproductive sequences were analyzed to study raw recombination free of thymic and clonal selection effects. TCRdb applied fastp at Q25 and MiXCR to the public reads, then kept only in-frame beta chains. For every CDR3 protein sequence, its rows merge into one entry that carries the most common genes and DNA. It is TCRdb's table, rather than the study itself, that gives the V and J calls and clone size. The sample table holds some 500,000 distinct CDR3 sequences, of which 22% were seen once. The ten largest clones capture around 0.9% of the sample.

These sequences were also reported in another study, on T cells expressing NK-cell markers. The second study, in turn, reports: Three sorted T-cell subsets (CD3+CD56+NKG2C+, CD3+CD56+NKG2C- and CD3+CD56-NKG2C+) from eight donors had their TCR beta-chain repertoires profiled. Of the eight sequenced donors, seven were found to be HCMV-seropositive and one was found to be HCMV-seronegative. In several experiments an anti-gammadeltaTCR antibody was added to restrict sorting to alphabetaTCR-expressing T cells. In over 5 donors, the dominant CD3+CD56+NKG2C+ clonotypes were among the top 10 CD8+ clonotypes and accounted for about 1.0-8% of CD8+ T cells. Those dominant clonotypes were again the most abundant among CD3+CD56-NKG2C+ cells in a few donors, at roughly 25-60.1%. It remained unclear whether the expanded NKG2C-expressing T cell clones were specific for HCMV antigens. All eight donors whose samples were sequenced were randomly selected healthy volunteers, three of them men and five women. A commercial ELISA kit detecting HCMV-specific IgG in serum was used to determine HCMV serostatus. MIGEC was used to demultiplex reads and group the reads by UMI, and MiTCR was used to assemble and quantify clonotypes. To exclude erroneous sequences, only TCR cDNA sequences supported by at least two reads were retained. The tcR package was used for downstream repertoire analysis, with clonotypes matched between fractions based on CDR3 nucleotide sequence plus V segment. Antigen specificity was annotated against VDJdb with VDJmatch, allowing one amino acid substitution in CDR3.

The sequenced sample consisted of CD4+ T cells sorted from blood. The receptor's source is a young woman in good health. The receptor chain draws on TRBV29-1 and TRBJ2-5, with a tentative D gene TRBD2 over 5 matching bases. The CDR3 amino acid sequence is: CSAETTSRETQYF. The DNA is TGCAGCGCTGAGACTACCTCCCGGGAGACCCAGTACTTC.